The entry below describes one T cell receptor (beta chain). Distinct nucleotide sequences in the sample also encode this CDR3. This entry comes from a study of blood T cell repertoires in COVID-19. Overall study: T cells, B-cell-depleted T cells, or PBMCs supplied cDNA or gDNA.

Researchers sorted participants into cohorts using their self-reported clinical history. Within the 2 weeks before study entry, each person in the exposed group met a COVID-19 case. From germline, CDR1 is KGHSH and CDR2 LQKENI. This CDR3 spans 16 amino acids. With 0 bases clipped from V and 4 bases from J, the junction kept 6 bases outside the gene matches. Authors' processing steps: Scientists estimated how many nucleated cells there were by amplifying reference gene primers. Sequencing was performed with immunoSEQ multiplex PCR; in TCRdb, only in-frame clones are kept and a portion is missing. V and J calls and clone size are those listed in that table; D and trimming were worked out from the DNA. The sample yields 430,000 or so clones, about 88% seen once.

The material sequenced was PBMCs or T cells enriched from blood (not recorded which). The rearrangement uses TRBV18 and TRBJ1-5; 7 bases align to TRBD1. The TCR sequence derives from a woman aged 18-29 years who had been exposed to COVID-19. In DNA, the CDR3 is TGTGCCAGCTCACCACCGGGTCAGGGGGGTAATCAGCCCCAGCATTTT. Protein sequence: CASSPPGQGGNQPQHF.